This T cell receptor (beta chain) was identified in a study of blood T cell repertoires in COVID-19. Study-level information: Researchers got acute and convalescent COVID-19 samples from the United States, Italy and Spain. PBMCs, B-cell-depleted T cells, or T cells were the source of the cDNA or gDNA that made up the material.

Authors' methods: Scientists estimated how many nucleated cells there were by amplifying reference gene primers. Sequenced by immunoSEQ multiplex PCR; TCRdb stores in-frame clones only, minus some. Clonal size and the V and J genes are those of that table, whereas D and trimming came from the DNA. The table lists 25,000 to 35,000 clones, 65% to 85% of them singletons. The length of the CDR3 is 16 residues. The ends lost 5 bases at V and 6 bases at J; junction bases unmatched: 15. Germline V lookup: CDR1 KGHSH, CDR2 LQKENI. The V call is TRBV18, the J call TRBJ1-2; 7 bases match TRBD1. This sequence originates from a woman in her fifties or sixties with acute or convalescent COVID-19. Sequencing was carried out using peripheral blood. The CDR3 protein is CASSAWTGRTSDGYTF. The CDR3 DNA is TGTGCCAGCTCAGCCTGGACAGGTCGAACGTCGGATGGCTACACCTTC.